A single sample is the source of the 27 T cell receptor beta chains below, sequenced in a study of metastatic and nonmetastatic thyroid tumors. Using MiXCR, TCRdb reanalyzed the PCR reads. The sample holds 20,000 to 25,000 clones, 11% seen once. All patients were untreated before thyroid surgery. Specimen: blood. Receptors originate from a female donor with papillary thyroid cancer or a benign thyroid nodule (not recorded which). Some clones in this sample may be carry-over from other donors' samples.

This clone showed up just a few times. The junction departs from the called germline gene at one end, perhaps through a read error. As DNA, the CDR3 is TGTGTCAGCCGACTATCGGGAGGGCCAGGGGAGCTGTTTTTT. This gives the protein CVSRLSGGPGELFF. This chain uses TRBV6-2 or TRBV6-3 with TRBJ2-2; 8 positions match TRBD2. This CDR3 comprises 14 residues. Germline assignment: CDR1 MNHEY and CDR2 SVGEGT.

This clone came up many times. The rearrangement links TRBV7-2 to TRBJ2-1, with TRBD2 matching over 14 bases. This CDR3 is built from 17 residues. The junction had 8 bases not matched to a gene; V was cut back by 4 bases and J by 6 bases. CDR1 SGHTA and CDR2 FQGNSA come from the germline V gene. The CDR3 DNA sequence: TGTGCCAGCAGCTCCAGACTAGCGGGAGGGCCTCTCAATGAGCAGTTCTTC. This encodes CASSSRLAGGPLNEQFF.

With regard to this clone: This may be a read error: a much more frequent sequence differs by one nucleotide. V is TRBV9 and J is TRBJ2-2, with 7 nucleotides matching TRBD1. The CDR3 is 16 amino acids. Germline CDR1 is SGDLS and CDR2 is YYNGEE. Here the CDR3 DNA reads TGTGCCAGCAGCGCCAACATACAGGGGAACACCGGGGAGCCGTTTTTT. Protein product: CASSANIQGNTGEPFF.

The table lists this clone with many counts. The chain uses TRBV29-1 and TRBJ2-1; weak D call: TRBD2 (5 bases). Trimming removed 2 bases at V and 2 bases at J, with 7 bases between. CDR1 and CDR2 (germline): SQVTM, ANQGSEA. The CDR3 is 13 amino acids. CDR3: CSVEPGTYNEQFF. In DNA form, the CDR3 reads TGCAGCGTTGAACCGGGAACCTACAATGAGCAGTTCTTC.

CDR3: CASSEETGSWDTQYF. The CDR3 region has the DNA TGTGCCAGCAGTGAGGAAACCGGTAGCTGGGATACGCAGTATTTT. This chain joins TRBV6-1 and TRBJ2-3; D ambiguous. CDR1 is MNHNS and CDR2 is SASEGT in the germline V gene. CDR3 length equals 15 residues. V shed 3 bases and J shed 6 bases, with 16 bases lying between them.

The chain has TRBV7-3 and TRBJ2-7; TRBD1 might be the D (5 bases). This CDR3 has 13 residues. CDR1 SGHTA and CDR2 FQGTGA come from the germline V gene. The germline V and J ends were trimmed by 6 bases and 5 bases, with 14 bases remaining between them. The CDR3 spells CASSLPGLNEQYF. Written as DNA, the CDR3 is TGTGCCAGCAGTTTGCCAGGGTTGAACGAGCAGTACTTC.

This clone was counted ten times or more. This sequence joins TRBV7-9 and TRBJ2-2, with D perhaps matching TRBD1 or TRBD2 (5 bases each). V lost 6 bases and J lost 2, with 10 bases in between. CDR1 is SEHNR and CDR2 is FQNEAQ in the germline V gene (reference sequence). The CDR3 consists of 14 residues. The CDR3 coding sequence is TGTGCCAGCAGTCGGGGCCCAAACACCGGGGAGCTGTTTTTT. This translates into CASSRGPNTGELFF.

This clone was seen ten or more times. This rearrangement joins TRBV27 to TRBJ2-1; TRBD2 aligns across 11 bases. CDR3 length: 14 amino acids. Trimming cost V 7 bases and J 8 bases; bases outside gene matches: 7. CDR1 is MNHEY, CDR2 SMNVEV, per germline (reference sequence). The CDR3 loop is CASTTSGSGDEQFF. The CDR3 DNA follows: TGTGCCAGCACCACTAGCGGGAGTGGTGATGAGCAGTTCTTC.

V usage is TRBV20-1 and J usage is TRBJ2-3, with TRBD2 matching over 13 bases. V trimming: 0 bases; J trimming: 0 bases; junction bases outside the gene matches: 12. The V gene's germline CDR1 is DFQATT and CDR2 SNEGSKA (reference sequence). CDR3 length: 20 residues. CDR3 sequence: CSARDHLPGLAGISTDTQYF. For the CDR3, the DNA is TGCAGTGCTAGAGATCATTTACCGGGACTAGCGGGAATTAGCACAGATACGCAGTATTTT.

This clone was recorded at least ten times. This chain links TRBV30 with TRBJ2-5; a weak D match, TRBD2 (5 bases). V was clipped by 0 bases and J by 2 bases, with 10 bases between them. The CDR3 is made up of 14 amino acids. CDR1 is GTSNPN, CDR2 SVGIG, per germline (reference sequence). In DNA, the CDR3 is TGTGCCTGGAGTGTACTCGGGATTCAAGAGACCCAGTACTTC. Its protein is CAWSVLGIQETQYF.

J is TRBJ1-5 and V is TRBV20-1; D is uncertain. Trimming shortened V by 0 bases and J by 1 base, and 7 bases separated the two germline ends. The CDR3 loop spans 14 amino acids. From germline, CDR1 is DFQATT and CDR2 SNEGSKA (reference sequence). This CDR3 is CSARDVRSNQPQHF. Written as DNA, the CDR3 is TGCAGTGCTAGAGATGTCCGCAGCAATCAGCCCCAGCATTTT.

This clone was detected many times. The chain recombines TRBV20-1 with TRBJ2-7, with 14 bases that match TRBD2. V shed 5 bases, J shed 0 bases, and the junction held 6 bases outside the gene matches. This CDR3 comprises 16 residues. Germline assignment: CDR1 DFQATT and CDR2 SNEGSKA (reference sequence). The CDR3: CSAQLTSGRASYEQYF. As DNA, the CDR3 is TGCAGTGCTCAGTTGACTAGCGGGAGGGCCTCCTACGAGCAGTACTTC.

By sample fraction, this clone is medium-sized. This chain connects TRBV10-1 to TRBJ2-2, with D perhaps TRBD1 (5 bases). CDR1 is WNHNN, CDR2 SYGVQD, per germline (reference sequence). V was pared by 2 bases and J by 0 bases, with 7 bases between. This CDR3 has 15 residues. The CDR3 sequence is CASSEGHTNTGELFF. DNA for the CDR3: TGCGCCAGCAGTGAGGGACACACGAACACCGGGGAGCTGTTTTTT.

This clone was detected many times. This chain connects TRBV5-5 to TRBJ1-2; no definite D call. The V and J ends lost 7 bases and 2 bases respectively, with 12 bases between them. In germline, CDR1 is SGHKS, CDR2 YYEKEE (reference sequence). The CDR3 is 13 residues long. The CDR3 sequence: CASRRWANYGYTF. For the CDR3, the DNA is TGTGCCAGCCGCAGATGGGCCAACTATGGCTACACCTTC.

This clone is classed as medium-sized. The gene calls are TRBV27 and TRBJ2-3; D unresolved. The CDR3 is made up of 11 amino acids. Trimming took 4 bases from V and 3 from J, leaving 2 bases between them. Germline loops: CDR1 MNHEY, CDR2 SMNVEV (reference sequence). The CDR3 bases are TGTGCCAGCAGTTCAACAGATACGCAGTATTTT. Translated, it gives CASSSTDTQYF.

This clone was counted ten times or more. The chain couples TRBV7-8 to TRBJ2-1; TRBD1 is a possible D gene (6 bases). CDR1 and CDR2 (germline): SGHVS, FQNEAQ. Deletions cut 5 bases from V and 2 bases from J, with 16 bases between. The CDR3 is made up of 16 amino acids. The CDR3 region has the DNA TGTGCCAGCAGCCTACACAGGGTAAATGCCTACAATGAGCAGTTCTTC. Translated, it gives CASSLHRVNAYNEQFF. Based on the CDR3 plus reference TRBV7-8 and TRBJ2-1, the full variable domain is GAGVSQSPRYKVAKRGQDVALRCDPISGHVSLFWYQQALGQGPEFLTYFQNEAQLDKSGLPSDRFFAERPEGSVSTLKIQRTQQEDSAVYLCASSLHRVNAYNEQFFGPGTRLTVL.

The table lists this clone with many counts. This could be a read error, since a much larger clone is one nucleotide away. This sample also contains other DNA sequences that code for the same CDR3. The chain carries TRBV15 and TRBJ1-2; no clear D gene. Trimming cost V 4 bases and J 8 bases, with 17 bases left between them. The CDR3 loop spans 14 amino acids. The germline V gene has CDR1 LNHNV and CDR2 YYDKDF (reference sequence). CDR3 in amino acids: CATSIEVGGYGYTF. CDR3 DNA: TGTGCCACCAGCATTGAGGTGGGAGGATACGGCTACACCTTC.

In the case of this clone: A much larger clone sits a single nucleotide away, making a read error possible. The chain uses TRBV5-6 and TRBJ1-1; tentative D call: TRBD1 (6 bases). CDR1 and CDR2 (germline): SGHDT, YYEEEE. CDR3 length: 13 amino acids. CDR3 protein: CANSLGAYTEAFF. The CDR3 region has the DNA TGTGCCAACAGCTTGGGGGCTTACACTGAAGCTTTCTTT. The full variable domain, its missing parts supplied by reference TRBV5-6 and TRBJ1-1, is DAGVTQSPTHLIKTRGQQVTLRCSPKSGHDTVSWYQQALGQGPQFIFQYYEEEERQRGNFPDRFSGHQFPNYSSELNVNALLLGDSALYLCANSLGAYTEAFFGQGTRLTVV.

This clone is labeled as medium-sized (0.01 to 0.1%). The J gene is TRBJ2-7, the V gene TRBV12-3 or TRBV12-4; the D gene is possibly TRBD2 (5 bases). The CDR3 has 15 amino acids. Trimming removed 1 base at V and 4 bases at J, with 14 bases between. The CDR3 region is CASSLGQPSRYEQYF. Here the CDR3 DNA reads TGTGCCAGCAGTTTAGGACAACCTAGCCGTTACGAGCAGTACTTC.

The chain uses TRBV3-1 and TRBJ2-7, with no clear D. The ends were cut back, 0 bases at V and 6 bases at J, with 12 bases in the middle. Germline CDR1 reads LGHDT; CDR2 reads YNNKEL (reference sequence). This CDR3 comprises 14 residues. CDR3 DNA sequence: TGTGCCAGCAGCCAAGATGAGTATAGAACCGAGCAGTACTTC. Translation gives CASSQDEYRTEQYF.

This clone was seen at least ten times. The chain employs TRBV19 and TRBJ2-2, with 9 positions matching TRBD2. CDR3 length: 15 residues. Germline assignment: CDR1 LNHDA and CDR2 SQIVND (reference sequence). J lost 5 bases, V lost 3 bases, and 4 bases had no gene match. This CDR3 reads CASSISGSRTGELFF. The CDR3 nucleotides read TGTGCCAGTAGTATTAGCGGGAGTCGGACCGGGGAGCTGTTTTTT.

At least ten counts were recorded for this clone. The gene calls are TRBV3-1 and TRBJ1-6, with no clear D. Germline V gene sequence: CDR1 LGHDT, CDR2 YNNKEL (reference sequence). There are 14 residues in the CDR3. V was pared by 6 bases and J by 7 bases, with 13 bases between. The CDR3 coding sequence is TGTGCCAGCAGACCGACGGGTTCGAATTCACCCCTCCACTTT. Translated, it gives CASRPTGSNSPLHF.

This clone came up many times. Since a much larger clone is just one base distant, this may be a read error. The chain couples TRBV6-2 or TRBV6-3 to TRBJ2-1; weak D call: TRBD2 (5 bases). The germline gives CDR1 MNHEY, CDR2 SVGEGT. The V and J ends lost 2 bases and 8 bases respectively, with 16 bases between them. CDR3 size: 15 residues. CDR3 residues: CASSYPGSPGDEQFF. In DNA form, the CDR3 reads TGTGCCAGCAGTTACCCCGGGTCCCCCGGGGATGAGCAGTTCTTC.

Many counts were recorded for this clone. As DNA, the CDR3 is TGCGCCAGCAGCCAAGGGGCGGGAGGTGGTGAGCAGTTCTTC. Protein sequence: CASSQGAGGGEQFF. This chain connects TRBV4-3 to TRBJ2-1, with 8 nucleotides matching TRBD2. The CDR3 runs 14 residues. Germline V gene data show CDR1 as LGHNA and CDR2 as YSLEER. After removal of 1 base from V and 9 bases from J, the junction contained 5 bases not matched to a gene.

This clone appeared many times. V is TRBV5-1 and J is TRBJ2-1; no firm D call. Per germline, CDR1 SGHRS and CDR2 YFSETQ. V lost 6 bases, J lost 8 bases, and 18 bases lay in between. The CDR3 totals 14 residues. The CDR3 DNA follows: TGCGCCAGCACTCCCATGGGGTTTAGGGATGAGCAGTTCTTC. It specifies CASTPMGFRDEQFF.

This clone occurred many times. The chain combines TRBV24-1 with TRBJ2-3; D not certain. CDR3 length equals 16 residues. The germline V gene encodes CDR1 KGHDR and CDR2 SFDVKD. Trimming removed 1 base at V and 1 base at J, with 11 bases between. The CDR3 reads CATSDLKSAGTDTQYF. DNA of the CDR3: TGTGCCACCAGTGATTTAAAGTCTGCGGGCACAGATACGCAGTATTTT.

About this clone itself: The missing conserved phenylalanine or tryptophan at the end of this CDR3 makes a read error likely. The chain couples TRBV12-3 or TRBV12-4 to TRBJ1-2; 7 bases align to TRBD1. The CDR3 extends over 13 amino acids. The CDR3 sequence: CSSSPDRVSGYTS. The CDR3 nucleotides are TGTTCCAGCAGTCCCGACAGGGTCTCCGGCTACACCTCC.